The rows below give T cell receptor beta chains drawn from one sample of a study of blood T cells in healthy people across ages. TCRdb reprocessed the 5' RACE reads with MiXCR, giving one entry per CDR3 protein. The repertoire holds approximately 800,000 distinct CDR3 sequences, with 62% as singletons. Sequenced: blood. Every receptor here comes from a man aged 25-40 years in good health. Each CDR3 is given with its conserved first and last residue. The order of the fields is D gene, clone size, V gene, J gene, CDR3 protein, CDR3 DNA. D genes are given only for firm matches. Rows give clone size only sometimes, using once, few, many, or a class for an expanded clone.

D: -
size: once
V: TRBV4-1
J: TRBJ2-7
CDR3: CASSQGGSGAGYYEQYF
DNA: TGCGCCAGCAGCCAAGGGGGGTCCGGGGCTGGTTACTACGAGCAGTACTTC

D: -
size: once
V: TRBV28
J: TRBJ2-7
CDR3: CASSTWASYEQYF
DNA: TGTGCCAGCAGTACTTGGGCGAGCTACGAGCAGTACTTC

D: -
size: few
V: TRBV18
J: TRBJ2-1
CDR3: CASSPPARFRYNEQFF
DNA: TGTGCCAGCTCACCACCGGCCAGATTTCGTTACAATGAGCAGTTCTTC

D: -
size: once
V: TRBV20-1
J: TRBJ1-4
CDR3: CSAWRGEKLFF
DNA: TGCAGTGCCTGGAGGGGGGAAAAACTGTTTTTT

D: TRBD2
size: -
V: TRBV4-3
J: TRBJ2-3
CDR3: CASSQGTSGSRTDTQYF
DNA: TGCGCCAGCAGCCAAGGGACTAGCGGTTCTCGCACAGATACGCAGTATTTT

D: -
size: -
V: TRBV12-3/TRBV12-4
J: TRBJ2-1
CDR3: CASSLRLSHNEQFF
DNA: TGTGCCAGCAGTTTGAGGCTGTCCCACAATGAGCAGTTCTTC

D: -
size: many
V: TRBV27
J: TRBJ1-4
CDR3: CASSLVSSTNEKLFF
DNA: TGTGCCAGCAGCCTCGTTAGCTCAACTAATGAAAAACTGTTTTTT

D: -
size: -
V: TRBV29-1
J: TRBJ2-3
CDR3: CSVEPPGGVDTQYF
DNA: TGCAGCGTTGAACCCCCAGGGGGGGTAGATACGCAGTATTTT

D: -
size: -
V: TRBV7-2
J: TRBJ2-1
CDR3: CASSPPQDNEQFF
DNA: TGTGCCAGCAGCCCACCCCAAGACAATGAGCAGTTCTTC

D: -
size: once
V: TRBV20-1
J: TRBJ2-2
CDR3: CSAAGRNTGELFF
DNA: TGCAGTGCCGCGGGGCGGAACACCGGGGAGCTGTTTTTT

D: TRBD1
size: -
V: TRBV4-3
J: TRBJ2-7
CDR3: CASSPGQGAGFEQYF
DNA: TGCGCCAGCAGCCCTGGACAGGGGGCAGGGTTCGAGCAGTACTTC